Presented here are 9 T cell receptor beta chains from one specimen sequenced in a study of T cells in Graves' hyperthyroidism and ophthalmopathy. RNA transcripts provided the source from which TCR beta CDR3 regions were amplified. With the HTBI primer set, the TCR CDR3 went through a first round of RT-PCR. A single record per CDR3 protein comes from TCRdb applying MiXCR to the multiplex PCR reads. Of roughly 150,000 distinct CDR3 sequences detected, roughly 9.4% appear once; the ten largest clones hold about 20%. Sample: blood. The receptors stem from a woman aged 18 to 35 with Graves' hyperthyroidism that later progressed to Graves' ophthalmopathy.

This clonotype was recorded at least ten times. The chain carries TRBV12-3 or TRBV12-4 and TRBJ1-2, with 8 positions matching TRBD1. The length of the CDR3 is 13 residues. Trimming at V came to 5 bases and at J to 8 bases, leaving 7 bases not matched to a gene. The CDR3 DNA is TGTGCCAGCAGTACGGACAGGGTCGGCGGCTACACCTTC. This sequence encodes CASSTDRVGGYTF.

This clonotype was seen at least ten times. The CDR3 nucleotides read TGCAGTGCTAGTCCAGGGGGCTCCTACGAGCAGTACTTC. It translates to CSASPGGSYEQYF. The J gene is TRBJ2-7, the V gene TRBV20-1; 7 bases agree with TRBD1. Trimming removed 3 bases from V and 0 bases from J; junction bases left unmatched: 2. The V gene's germline CDR1 is DFQATT and CDR2 SNEGSKA (reference sequence). This CDR3 spans 13 amino acids.

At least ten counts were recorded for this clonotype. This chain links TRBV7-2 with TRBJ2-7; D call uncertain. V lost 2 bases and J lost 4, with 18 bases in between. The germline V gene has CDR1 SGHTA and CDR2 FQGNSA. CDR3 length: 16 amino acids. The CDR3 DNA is TGTGCCAGCAGCTTATCGGTCGCTAGTGCGACTTACGAGCAGTACTTC. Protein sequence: CASSLSVASATYEQYF.

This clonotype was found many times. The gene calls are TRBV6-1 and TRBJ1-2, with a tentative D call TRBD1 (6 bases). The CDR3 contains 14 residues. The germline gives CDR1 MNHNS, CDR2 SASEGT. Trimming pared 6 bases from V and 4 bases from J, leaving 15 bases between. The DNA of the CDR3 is TGTGCCAGCAGGTTGCAGGGGCCGTCCTATGGCTACACCTTC. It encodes CASRLQGPSYGYTF.

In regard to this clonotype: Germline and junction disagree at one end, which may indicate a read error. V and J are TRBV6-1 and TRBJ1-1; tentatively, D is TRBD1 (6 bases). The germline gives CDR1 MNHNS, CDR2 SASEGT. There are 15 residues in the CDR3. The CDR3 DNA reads TGTGGCAGCAGTGAACAAAACAGGGTGAACACTGAAGCTTTCTTT. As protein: CGSSEQNRVNTEAFF.

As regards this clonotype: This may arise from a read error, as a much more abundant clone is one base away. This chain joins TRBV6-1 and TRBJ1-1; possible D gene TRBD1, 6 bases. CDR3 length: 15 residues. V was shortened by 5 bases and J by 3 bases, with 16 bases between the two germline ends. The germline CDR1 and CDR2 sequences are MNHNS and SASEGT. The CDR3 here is CASSSYREVDTEAFF. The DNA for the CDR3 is TGTGCCAGCAGTTCTTACAGGGAGGTGGACACTGAAGCTTTCTTT.

CDR3 DNA: TGTGCCAGCAGCTCCAGGGGGGAGTACGAGCAGTACTTC. Protein sequence: CASSSRGEYEQYF. This chain uses TRBV5-4 with TRBJ2-7, with TRBD1 as a possible D gene (7 bases). The CDR3 contains 13 residues. The V and J ends lost 3 bases and 4 bases respectively, with 11 bases between them. Germline V gives CDR1 SGHNT, CDR2 YYREEE (reference sequence).

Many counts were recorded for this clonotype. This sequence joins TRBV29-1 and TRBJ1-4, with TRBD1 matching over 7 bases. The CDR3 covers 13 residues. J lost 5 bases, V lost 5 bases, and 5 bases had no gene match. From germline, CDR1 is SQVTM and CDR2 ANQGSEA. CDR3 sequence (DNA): TGCAGCGTTTCGGGACAGCCAAATGAAAAACTGTTTTTT. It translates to CSVSGQPNEKLFF.

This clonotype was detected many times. CDR3 nucleotides: TGTGCCAGCATTCTCGAATTAGGCAGCCCGACAGGGACCCAGTACTTC. It encodes CASILELGSPTGTQYF. This sequence joins TRBV6-1 and TRBJ2-5; TRBD1 might be the D (6 bases). CDR3 length: 16 residues. CDR1 is MNHNS and CDR2 is SASEGT in the germline V gene. Trimming removed 7 bases at V and 7 bases at J, with 25 bases between.